This T cell receptor beta chain originates from a study of cytomegalovirus exposure and HLA in healthy donors. Overall study results and limits: The TCR clusters that emerged in the first cohort tended, a later analysis found, to co-occur in the 120 or so validation repertoires. It was confirmed in vitro that a few of the CMV-associated chains were specific for CMV antigens. Rarity characterized most TCR sequences, yet some public TCRs appeared in many donors.

Clones were sequenced by immunoSEQ multiplex PCR, and TCRdb holds only the in-frame ones, with some missing. The table lists under 200,000 clones, about three quarters of them singletons. Of note for this clone: Its specificity is not known.

Sequencing was done on a sample of PBMCs. The sequence came from a woman aged 30 to 39 in good health and CMV-seronegative.

The CDR3 DNA sequence: TGTGCCAGCTCACCCCTAGGACAGTCCTACGAGCAGTACTTC. Amino acids: CASSPLGQSYEQYF. The chain is built from TRBV18 and TRBJ2-7; TRBD1 is a possible D gene (6 bases). This CDR3 region has 14 residues. V was trimmed by 3 bases and J by 1 base, leaving 10 bases between them. The germline gives CDR1 KGHSH, CDR2 LQKENI.